Following are 2 T cell receptor beta chains from one sample sequenced in a study of T cells of healthy individuals. MiXCR was run by TCRdb on the 5' RACE reads, yielding one entry per CDR3 protein. The table shows 55,000 to 65,000 distinct CDR3 sequences, with 15% to 20% occurring only once. The receptor set was obtained from a human donor in good health.

This clonotype was seen ten or more times. The chain uses TRBV25-1 and TRBJ2-3; D is undetermined. The V end was cut by 7 bases, the J end by 2 bases, with 10 bases between. CDR1 MGHDK and CDR2 SYGVNS come from the germline V gene. The CDR3 is 13 amino acids. Here the CDR3 reads CASTGRFTDTQYF. The CDR3 DNA sequence: TGTGCCAGCACCGGCCGATTCACAGATACGCAGTATTTT.

This clonotype showed up just a few times. The chain carries TRBV5-1 and TRBJ2-7; 8 bases match TRBD2. Trimming cost V 5 bases and J 0 bases; bases outside gene matches: 7. This CDR3 contains 15 residues. Germline assignment: CDR1 SGHRS and CDR2 YFSETQ. The CDR3 is CASRNGRAVSYEQYF. The CDR3 DNA reads TGCGCCAGCAGAAACGGGAGGGCCGTCTCCTACGAGCAGTACTTC.